Following are 22 T cell receptor beta chains from one sample sequenced in a study of radiotherapy plus CTLA-4 blockade in lung cancer listed by TCRdb under 2018. The library was produced with the immunoSEQ multiplex PCR assay. The table was pulled from immuneACCESS by TCRdb, which kept in-frame rearrangements only. Such tables lose some clones; where checked, under half of the loss comes from unresolved V genes, and the rest has no known cause. Present in this sample are 45,000 or so clones, around 77% of which were seen just once. The ten largest clones represent just under 8.5% of the sample. Here the sequenced sample was peripheral blood, taken from a patient treated with radiotherapy plus ipilimumab. The receptors derive from a human donor with non-small cell lung cancer who had stable disease on radiotherapy plus ipilimumab.

This clone turned up a few times. The chain uses TRBV2 and TRBJ2-7, with D possibly TRBD2 on 6 matching bases. Looked up from germline, CDR1 is SNHLY and CDR2 is FYNNEI. CDR3 size: 14 residues. Trimming took 4 bases from V and 3 from J, leaving 13 bases between them. This chain's CDR3 is CASSGLAGNYEQYV. In DNA, the CDR3 is TGTGCCAGCAGTGGTCTCGCGGGGAACTACGAGCAGTACGTC.

The chain uses TRBV6-1 and TRBJ2-2; either TRBD1 or TRBD2 may supply D (5 bases each). CDR3 size: 13 residues. The V gene's germline CDR1 is MNHNS and CDR2 SASEGT. Trimming cost V 8 bases and J 3 bases, with 10 bases left between them. The CDR3 DNA is TGTGCCAGCGGGGGACGACACACCGGGGAGCTGTTTTTT. Its translation: CASGGRHTGELFF.

This rearrangement joins TRBV11-2 to TRBJ2-6, with D unclear. Germline CDR1 and CDR2: SGHAT and FQNNGV. CDR3 length: 15 amino acids. With 5 bases removed from V and 1 base from J, the gap between germline ends came to 9 bases. CDR3 region: CASSRDGSGANVLTF. The CDR3 coding sequence is TGTGCCAGCAGCAGAGACGGGTCTGGGGCCAACGTCCTGACTTTC.

The chain recombines TRBV14 with TRBJ2-3; 8 nucleotides agree with TRBD1. Germline V lookup: CDR1 SGHDN, CDR2 FVKESK. The junction had 4 bases not matched to a gene; V was cut back by 3 bases and J by 2 bases. The CDR3 runs 15 residues. CDR3 DNA: TGTGCCAGCAGCCAGGACAGGGTGTTCACAGATACGCAGTATTTT. This encodes CASSQDRVFTDTQYF.

The chain recombines TRBV2 with TRBJ2-5; D is uncertain. The CDR3 is 14 amino acids. The germline gives CDR1 SNHLY, CDR2 FYNNEI. Trimming cost V 4 bases and J 4 bases, with 13 bases left between them. CDR3 DNA sequence: TGTGCCAGCAGTGCCCTCACTCAAGGAGAGACCCAGTACTTC. Amino acids: CASSALTQGETQYF.

The chain uses TRBV6-1 and TRBJ2-7, with D unclear. The ends were cut back, 6 bases at V and 3 bases at J, with 6 bases in the middle. Germline V gene lookup returns CDR1 MNHNS and CDR2 SASEGT. This CDR3 region has 11 residues. The CDR3 here is CASRSFYEQYF. In DNA, the CDR3 is TGTGCCAGCAGGTCCTTCTACGAGCAGTACTTC.

The chain is built from TRBV7-2 and TRBJ2-1; 7 nucleotides match TRBD2. The ends lost 4 bases at V and 1 base at J; junction bases unmatched: 7. Germline CDR1 SGHTA, CDR2 FQGNSA. There are 16 residues in the CDR3. The CDR3 loop reads CASSSYGGMSYNEQFF. CDR3 nucleotide sequence: TGTGCCAGCAGCTCTTACGGGGGGATGTCCTACAATGAGCAGTTCTTC.

The chain carries TRBV5-1 and TRBJ1-1; weak D call: TRBD1 (5 bases). There are 14 residues in the CDR3. The V gene's germline CDR1 is SGHRS and CDR2 YFSETQ. The V and J ends lost 3 bases and 7 bases respectively, with 16 bases between them. CDR3 in DNA: TGCGCCAGCAGCTCCGGGCCTTCCCAGGGTGAAGCTTTCTTT. This codes for CASSSGPSQGEAFF.

The chain uses TRBV29-1 and TRBJ2-1; TRBD2 might be the D (5 bases). Germline V CDR1 and CDR2: SQVTM, ANQGSEA. Between the trimmed V and J ends, which lost 4 bases and 4 bases, there was a span of 11 bases. The CDR3 length is 13 residues. The CDR3 protein is CSVGTALYNEQFF. The CDR3, as DNA: TGCAGCGTTGGGACTGCTTTATACAATGAGCAGTTCTTC.

The rearrangement joins TRBV7-6 to TRBJ1-1; D is unclear. Germline lookup yields CDR1 SGHVS and CDR2 FNYEAQ. V dropped 1 base and J dropped 3 bases, with 12 bases sitting between them. This CDR3 comprises 15 residues. In DNA form, the CDR3 reads TGTGCCAGCAGCTTAGAGGGAGCAGGATACACTGAAGCTTTCTTT. It codes for CASSLEGAGYTEAFF. The whole variable domain, filled in from reference TRBV7-6 and TRBJ1-1, reads GAGVSQSPRYKVTKRGQDVALRCDPISGHVSLYWYRQALGQGPEFLTYFNYEAQQDKSGLPNDRFSAERPEGSISTLTIQRTEQRDSAMYRCASSLEGAGYTEAFFGQGTRLTVV.

The V gene is TRBV7-2, the J gene TRBJ1-2; D is undetermined. The CDR3 is made up of 16 amino acids. Germline V gene data show CDR1 as SGHTA and CDR2 as FQGNSA. V lost 3 bases and J lost 2, with 16 bases in between. The CDR3 loop is CASSFLGGPLNYGYTF. The CDR3 DNA reads TGTGCCAGCAGCTTTCTAGGAGGACCGCTGAACTATGGCTACACCTTC.

The chain employs TRBV7-6 and TRBJ2-2, with 9 bases aligning to TRBD1. CDR3 length: 15 residues. Trimming at V came to 5 bases and at J to 4 bases, leaving 5 bases not matched to a gene. The germline V gene encodes CDR1 SGHVS and CDR2 FNYEAQ. CDR3 amino acids: CASSRTGEVTGELFF. The CDR3 DNA reads TGTGCCAGCAGCCGGACAGGGGAAGTCACCGGGGAGCTGTTTTTT.

The V gene is TRBV5-1, the J gene TRBJ1-2; D ambiguous. CDR3 size: 12 residues. Trimming pared 5 bases from V and 5 bases from J, leaving 10 bases between. Germline V gives CDR1 SGHRS, CDR2 YFSETQ. The CDR3 DNA follows: TGCGCCAGCAGTCCCGGGGAGTATGGCTACACCTTC. Encoded protein: CASSPGEYGYTF.

The chain uses TRBV11-3 and TRBJ2-5; 7 bases match TRBD1. The ends lost 4 bases at V and 4 bases at J; junction bases unmatched: 6. This CDR3 region has 14 residues. Per the germline V gene, CDR1 is SGHNT and CDR2 is YENEEA. CDR3 residues: CASSSGRQGETQYF. The CDR3 DNA reads TGTGCCAGCAGCTCGGGAAGACAGGGAGAGACCCAGTACTTC.

The count of this clone is one. V gene TRBV19 combines with J gene TRBJ1-2; D gene unclear. Deletions cut 3 bases from V and 8 bases from J, with 16 bases between. The CDR3 length is 14 residues. Per the germline V gene, CDR1 is LNHDA and CDR2 is SQIVND (reference sequence). In DNA form, the CDR3 reads TGTGCCAGTAGTATTAATGGAGCCTCTAGGGGCTACACCTTC. Encoded protein: CASSINGASRGYTF.

This clone came up once. The chain recombines TRBV27 with TRBJ1-2; D may be TRBD1 (6 bases). The germline gives CDR1 MNHEY, CDR2 SMNVEV (reference sequence). V lost 8 bases and J 5 bases, leaving 18 bases between the germline ends. There are 14 residues in the CDR3. The chain's CDR3 is CASYGTNSLYGYTF. In nucleotides, the CDR3 is TGTGCCAGCTACGGGACAAACTCCCTATATGGCTACACCTTC.

This clone turned up a few times. The rearrangement links TRBV2 to TRBJ2-7, with D uncertain. The CDR3 is 11 residues long. Germline V gene sequence: CDR1 SNHLY, CDR2 FYNNEI. V lost 2 bases, J lost 5 bases, and 4 bases lay in between. CDR3 sequence (DNA): TGTGCCAGCAGTGAAAGGAACGAGCAGTACGTC. Translating gives CASSERNEQYV.

V gene TRBV4-2 combines with J gene TRBJ1-4; 7 positions agree with TRBD1. Per the germline V gene, CDR1 is LGHNA and CDR2 is YNFKEQ. V trimming: 8 bases; J trimming: 5 bases; junction bases outside the gene matches: 8. The CDR3 runs to 14 residues. CDR3 nucleotide sequence: TGTGCCAGCCAACTAGGGGGCGTCAATGAAAAACTGTTTTTT. This codes for CASQLGGVNEKLFF.

CDR3 region: CASSITGGDTEAFF. In DNA form, the CDR3 reads TGTGCCAGCAGCATAACAGGGGGTGACACTGAAGCTTTCTTT. The rearrangement uses TRBV7-6 and TRBJ1-1; TRBD1 aligns across 8 bases. Per germline, CDR1 SGHVS and CDR2 FNYEAQ. The V gene end was trimmed by 5 bases and the J gene end by 3 bases; junction bases not matched to a gene: 5. The CDR3 extends over 14 amino acids.

This clone came up once. CDR3 DNA: TGTGCCAGCTCAAGGAATCGGGCAGACACCGGGGAGCTGTTTTTT. It specifies CASSRNRADTGELFF. The chain has TRBV18 and TRBJ2-2; D is unresolved. This CDR3 is built from 15 residues. V lost 5 bases to trimming and J lost 3 bases, with 13 bases between them. Germline CDR1 and CDR2: KGHSH and LQKENI.

The chain recombines TRBV6-1 with TRBJ1-4, with D unclear. The CDR3 has 16 residues. Germline CDR1 is MNHNS and CDR2 is SASEGT. Trimming shortened V by 0 bases and J by 0 bases, and 8 bases separated the two germline ends. CDR3 amino acids: CASSEASLTTNEKLFF. CDR3 DNA sequence: TGTGCCAGCAGTGAAGCCTCCTTGACAACTAATGAAAAACTGTTTTTT.

The rearrangement uses TRBV28 and TRBJ1-2; no reliable D call. This CDR3 contains 12 residues. The V gene's germline CDR1 is MDHEN and CDR2 SYDVKM. V lost 2 bases, J lost 8 bases, and 9 bases lay in between. CDR3: CASSLSVGGYTF. The CDR3 DNA sequence: TGTGCCAGCAGTTTAAGTGTGGGCGGCTACACCTTC.